A selection of T cell receptor beta chains follows, all from one sample in a study of blood T cell repertoires in COVID-19. The repertoire was sequenced with immunoSEQ multiplex PCR; TCRdb's copy has only in-frame clones and lacks some. Counted here are tens of thousands of clones, roughly 86% occurring once; the ten biggest clones make up 1.2%. The sequenced sample consisted of peripheral blood. These receptors originate from a woman older than 75 with acute or convalescent COVID-19. Both conserved end residues are part of each CDR3. Clone size appears in some rows only: once, few, many, or a class for an expanded clone.

CDR3 protein: CASREREDNEQFF
V gene: TRBV2
clone size: -

CDR3 protein: CASSSDLAGGTDTQYF
V gene: TRBV2
clone size: -

CDR3 protein: CASSQGRGGNQPQHF
V gene: TRBV3-1/TRBV3-2
clone size: once

CDR3 protein: CASSDGGNNQPQHF
V gene: TRBV6-1
clone size: -

CDR3 protein: CASSLGVKTGELFF
V gene: TRBV5-4
clone size: -

CDR3 protein: CASSLSVGQVTDTQYF
V gene: TRBV14
clone size: -

CDR3 protein: CASSLAGGDIGGYTF
V gene: TRBV7-2
clone size: -

CDR3 protein: CASSLRGSSYNEQFF
V gene: TRBV11-3
clone size: -

CDR3 protein: CASSVFSGSGNEQFF
V gene: TRBV9
clone size: -

CDR3 protein: CASSLEGVRVDNQPQHF
V gene: TRBV7-2
clone size: few

CDR3 protein: CASSQDPGTRSGNTIYF
V gene: TRBV14
clone size: -

CDR3 protein: CAIGAERQVDGYTF
V gene: TRBV10-3
clone size: -

CDR3 protein: CASSGISGGGYNEQFF
V gene: TRBV6-1
clone size: -

CDR3 protein: CASISSGTGELFF
V gene: TRBV6-5
clone size: -